These 17 T cell receptor beta chains share one sample of origin, sequenced in a study of naive and memory T cell subsets. An equimolar mix of two oligonucleotides served as the beta constant-region primer for TRBC1 and TRBC2. TCRdb fed the UMI-ligation and nested PCR reads into MiXCR, producing one record per CDR3 protein. The sample includes 77,000 or so distinct CDR3 sequences, over 10% of them seen just once. Sequenced: central memory CD4+ T cells from blood. The receptors come from a human donor in good health.

V usage is TRBV6-2 or TRBV6-3 and J usage is TRBJ2-1; D ambiguous. Looked up from germline, CDR1 is MNHEY and CDR2 is SVGEGT. The CDR3 has 16 residues. V was pared by 4 bases and J by 0 bases, with 13 bases between. DNA of the CDR3: TGTGCCAGCAGTTCAGCCCCCTCGAGCTCCTACAATGAGCAGTTCTTC. This translates into CASSSAPSSSYNEQFF.

This clonotype was observed many times. This rearrangement joins TRBV12-3 or TRBV12-4 to TRBJ2-7; tentatively, D is TRBD1 (6 bases). Trimming took off 7 bases at V and 2 bases at J, with 12 bases between the two ends. The CDR3 has 13 residues. The CDR3 nucleotides read TGTGCCAGCACCTGGGGGCAGACCTACGAGCAGTACTTC. Its translation: CASTWGQTYEQYF.

This clonotype was detected a few times. The genes are TRBV6-5 and TRBJ2-2, with TRBD2 identical over 7 bases. Germline CDR1 reads MNHEY; CDR2 reads SVGAGI. This CDR3 is built from 16 residues. V lost 5 bases and J lost 3; bases outside the gene matches: 9. Written as DNA, the CDR3 is TGTGCCAGCAGTCATTCCGGGACTACCTACACCGGGGAGCTGTTTTTT. Translated, it gives CASSHSGTTYTGELFF.

This clonotype was found a few times. V is TRBV9 and J is TRBJ2-5; TRBD1 aligns across 11 bases. CDR1 is SGDLS, CDR2 YYNGEE, per germline. With 4 bases clipped from V and 4 bases from J, the junction kept 12 bases outside the gene matches. There are 17 residues in the CDR3. The CDR3 DNA sequence: TGTGCCAGCAGCCCGAGAGGCCGGACAGGGGGCGGAGAGACCCAGTACTTC. It yields the protein CASSPRGRTGGGETQYF. Full variable domain (remainder filled in from reference TRBV9 and TRBJ2-5): DSGVTQTPKHLITATGQRVTLRCSPRSGDLSVYWYQQSLDQGLQFLIQYYNGEERAKGNILERFSAQQFPDLHSELNLSSLELGDSALYFCASSPRGRTGGGETQYFGPGTRLLVL.

This clonotype occurred a few times. This chain connects TRBV7-2 to TRBJ2-5; weak D call: TRBD2 (5 bases). Trimming removed 5 bases at V and 2 bases at J, with 15 bases between. Per germline, CDR1 SGHTA and CDR2 FQGNSA. The CDR3 is made up of 15 amino acids. The CDR3: CASSLSNGIQETQYF. The CDR3, as DNA: TGTGCCAGCAGCCTCAGTAACGGGATTCAAGAGACCCAGTACTTC.

The chain couples TRBV27 to TRBJ2-7, with TRBD2 as a possible D gene (5 bases). The ends were cut back, 5 bases at V and 3 bases at J, with 17 bases in the middle. CDR3 length: 15 amino acids. The germline CDR1 and CDR2 sequences are MNHEY and SMNVEV (reference sequence). The DNA for the CDR3 is TGTGCCAGCAGTATCCCCCGGACGGGGTACTACGAGCAGTACTTC. It encodes CASSIPRTGYYEQYF.

The CDR3 nucleotides are TGTGCCAGCAGGGACTCCCCCGGCAATGAGCAGTTCTTC. This translates into CASRDSPGNEQFF. This rearrangement joins TRBV6-2 or TRBV6-3 to TRBJ2-1; a weak D match, TRBD2 (5 bases). Germline assignment: CDR1 MNHEY and CDR2 SVGEGT. Deletions cut 6 bases from V and 6 bases from J, with 12 bases between. The CDR3 loop spans 13 amino acids.

The table lists this clonotype with many counts. CDR3 residues: CAWSLNTEAFF. The CDR3 region has the DNA TGTGCCTGGAGCTTGAACACTGAAGCTTTCTTT. The chain uses TRBV30 and TRBJ1-1; the D is unclear. V dropped 3 bases and J dropped 0 bases, with 2 bases sitting between them. The germline V gene has CDR1 GTSNPN and CDR2 SVGIG (reference sequence). There are 11 residues in the CDR3.

This clonotype was seen at least ten times. The chain employs TRBV24-1 and TRBJ2-1; D ambiguous. Trimming removed 0 bases from V and 6 bases from J, with 14 bases in between. Germline lookup yields CDR1 KGHDR and CDR2 SFDVKD. This CDR3 has 16 amino acids. The CDR3 protein is CATSDLVGSRANEQFF. CDR3 DNA: TGTGCCACCAGTGATTTGGTTGGTAGCCGTGCCAATGAGCAGTTCTTC.

The table lists this clonotype with a few counts. The J gene is TRBJ2-1, the V gene TRBV7-2; D remains unclear. The V gene's germline CDR1 is SGHTA and CDR2 FQGNSA. CDR3 size: 14 residues. Trimming took 5 bases from V and 0 from J, leaving 8 bases between them. The CDR3 nucleotides are TGTGCCAGCAGCAGGGTTAGCTCCTACAATGAGCAGTTCTTC. It translates to CASSRVSSYNEQFF.

This clonotype was detected a few times. This chain links TRBV7-8 with TRBJ2-7, with 10 bases that match TRBD2. V lost 6 bases, J lost 7 bases, and 9 bases stayed unmatched. Germline V gene data show CDR1 as SGHVS and CDR2 as FQNEAQ. The CDR3 consists of 14 residues. The CDR3 loop is CASRGEREGREQYF. CDR3 bases: TGTGCCAGCAGGGGGGAGCGGGAGGGCCGGGAGCAGTACTTC.

This clonotype was observed many times. CDR3 in amino acids: CASSPAGTGLYNEQFF. CDR3 nucleotide sequence: TGTGCCAGTTCACCAGCCGGGACAGGCCTCTACAATGAGCAGTTCTTC. V and J are TRBV19 and TRBJ2-1; 8 bases line up with TRBD1. V lost 8 bases, J lost 3 bases, and 12 bases stayed unmatched. This CDR3 comprises 16 residues. Germline CDR1 and CDR2: LNHDA and SQIVND (reference sequence).

In this sample, this clonotype turned up a few times. V is TRBV28 and J is TRBJ1-6; unclear D gene. Germline V gene lookup returns CDR1 MDHEN and CDR2 SYDVKM. The CDR3 has 14 amino acids. Trimming removed 3 bases from V and 14 bases from J, with 17 bases in between. The CDR3 sequence: CASSFAAPGISLHF. The CDR3 DNA follows: TGTGCCAGCAGTTTCGCGGCCCCGGGTATATCCCTCCACTTT. Using reference TRBV28 and TRBJ1-6 for the parts outside the CDR3, the full variable domain is DVKVTQSSRYLVKRTGEKVFLECVQDMDHENMFWYRQDPGLGLRLIYFSYDVKMKEKGDIPEGYSVSREKKERFSLILESASTNQTSMYLCASSFAAPGISLHFGNGTRLTVT.

This clonotype has a handful of counts. The rearrangement joins TRBV28 to TRBJ2-1; 8 bases are shared with TRBD1. There are 13 residues in the CDR3. V shed 2 bases and J 14 bases; nucleotides not matched to a gene: 8. CDR1 and CDR2 from the germline V gene are MDHEN and SYDVKM. The CDR3 reads CASSLPTTGGKFF. The CDR3 nucleotides are TGTGCCAGCAGTTTACCCACTACAGGGGGGAAGTTCTTC.

This clonotype was found once. The chain uses TRBV18 and TRBJ1-5; a possible D gene is TRBD1 (6 bases). The CDR3 is 15 amino acids. Trimming pared 1 base from V and 4 bases from J, leaving 11 bases between. Germline assignment: CDR1 KGHSH and CDR2 LQKENI. For the CDR3, the DNA is TGTGCCAGCTCACCACTGGGGGGGGCGAATCAGCCCCAGCATTTT. The encoded protein is CASSPLGGANQPQHF.

This clonotype was counted between two and nine times. This chain joins TRBV7-2 and TRBJ2-2; the D is unclear. This CDR3 has 13 residues. Trimming left V 1 base short and J 6 bases short, with 6 bases between. CDR1 SGHTA and CDR2 FQGNSA come from the germline V gene. The CDR3 DNA reads TGTGCCAGCAGCTTAGTGGACGCCGGGGAGCTGTTTTTT. It encodes CASSLVDAGELFF.

This clonotype was detected a few times. V is TRBV2 and J is TRBJ1-2; tentatively, D is TRBD1 (6 bases). The CDR3 has 12 residues. In germline, CDR1 is SNHLY, CDR2 FYNNEI. With 6 bases removed from V and 10 bases from J, the gap between germline ends came to 15 bases. CDR3 nucleotides: TGTGCCAGCAGCGCCGAGGGGGGGGACTACACCTTC. Translation gives CASSAEGGDYTF. Drawing the rest from reference TRBV2 and TRBJ1-2, the complete variable domain is EPEVTQTPSHQVTQMGQEVILRCVPISNHLYFYWYRQILGQKVEFLVSFYNNEISEKSEIFDDQFSVERPDGSNFTLKIRSTKLEDSAMYFCASSAEGGDYTFGSGTRLTVV.